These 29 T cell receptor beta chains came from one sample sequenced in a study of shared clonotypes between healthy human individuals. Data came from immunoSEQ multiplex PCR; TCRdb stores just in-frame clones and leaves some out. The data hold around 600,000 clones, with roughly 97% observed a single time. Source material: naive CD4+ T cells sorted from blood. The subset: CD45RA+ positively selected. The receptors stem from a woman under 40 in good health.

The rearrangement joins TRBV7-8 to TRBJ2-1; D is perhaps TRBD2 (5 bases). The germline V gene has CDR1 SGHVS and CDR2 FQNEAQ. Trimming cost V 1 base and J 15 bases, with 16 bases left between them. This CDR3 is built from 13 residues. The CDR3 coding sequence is TGTGCCAGCAGCTTAGGGTGGGAGTTTGCCCCGTTCTTC. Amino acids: CASSLGWEFAPFF.

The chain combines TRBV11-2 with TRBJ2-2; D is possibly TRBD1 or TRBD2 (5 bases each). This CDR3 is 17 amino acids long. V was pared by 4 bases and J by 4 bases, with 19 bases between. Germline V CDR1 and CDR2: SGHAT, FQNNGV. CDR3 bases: TGTGCCAGCAGCTCGGCGCCTAGGGGACCGCTCACCGGGGAGCTGTTTTTT. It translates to CASSSAPRGPLTGELFF.

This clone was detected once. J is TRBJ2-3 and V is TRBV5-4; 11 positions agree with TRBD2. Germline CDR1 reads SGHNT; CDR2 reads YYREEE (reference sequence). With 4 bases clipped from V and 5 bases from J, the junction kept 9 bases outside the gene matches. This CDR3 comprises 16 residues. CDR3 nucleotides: TGTGCCAGCAGCCCGGGCGGGCTAGCGGGAGGAGATACGCAGTATTTT. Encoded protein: CASSPGGLAGGDTQYF.

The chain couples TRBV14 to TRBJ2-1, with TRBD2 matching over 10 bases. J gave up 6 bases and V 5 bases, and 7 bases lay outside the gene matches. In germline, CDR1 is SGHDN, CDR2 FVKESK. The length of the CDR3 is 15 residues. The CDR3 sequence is CASSKAGGNINEQFF. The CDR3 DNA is TGTGCCAGCAGCAAAGCGGGAGGGAATATCAATGAGCAGTTCTTC.

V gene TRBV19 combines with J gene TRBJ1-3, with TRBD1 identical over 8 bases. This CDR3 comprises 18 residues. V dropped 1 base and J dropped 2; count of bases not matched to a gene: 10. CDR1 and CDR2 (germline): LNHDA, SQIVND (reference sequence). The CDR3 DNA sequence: TGTGCCAGTAGTATAGGAAGAGCTCAGGGGGCGACTGGAAACACCATATATTTT. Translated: CASSIGRAQGATGNTIYF.

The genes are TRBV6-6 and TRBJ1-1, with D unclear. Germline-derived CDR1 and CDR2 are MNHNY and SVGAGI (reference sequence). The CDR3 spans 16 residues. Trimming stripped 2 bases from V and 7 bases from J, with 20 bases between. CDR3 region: CASSYPAGPLRGEAFF. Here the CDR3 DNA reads TGTGCCAGCAGTTACCCCGCCGGGCCCCTTCGGGGTGAAGCTTTCTTT.

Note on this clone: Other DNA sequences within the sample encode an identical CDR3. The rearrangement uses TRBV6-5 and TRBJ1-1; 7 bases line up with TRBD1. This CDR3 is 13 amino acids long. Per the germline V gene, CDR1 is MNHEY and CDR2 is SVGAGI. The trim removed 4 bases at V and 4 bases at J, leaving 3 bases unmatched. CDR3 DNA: TGTGCCAGCAGTTCCCAGGGGGTCACTGAAGCTTTCTTT. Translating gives CASSSQGVTEAFF.

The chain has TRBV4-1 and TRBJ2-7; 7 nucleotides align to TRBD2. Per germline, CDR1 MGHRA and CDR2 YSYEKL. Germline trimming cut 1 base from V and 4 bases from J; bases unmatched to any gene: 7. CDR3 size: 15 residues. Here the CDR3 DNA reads TGCGCCAGCAGCCAAGTACTAGCGAATATTTACGAGCAGTACTTC. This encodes CASSQVLANIYEQYF.

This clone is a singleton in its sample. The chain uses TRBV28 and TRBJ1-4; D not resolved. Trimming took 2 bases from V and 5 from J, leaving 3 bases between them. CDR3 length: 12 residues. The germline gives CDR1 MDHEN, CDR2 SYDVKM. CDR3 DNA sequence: TGTGCCAGCAGTTTACCAAATGAAAAACTGTTTTTT. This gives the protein CASSLPNEKLFF. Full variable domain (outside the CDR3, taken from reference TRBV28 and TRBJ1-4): DVKVTQSSRYLVKRTGEKVFLECVQDMDHENMFWYRQDPGLGLRLIYFSYDVKMKEKGDIPEGYSVSREKKERFSLILESASTNQTSMYLCASSLPNEKLFFGSGTQLSVL.

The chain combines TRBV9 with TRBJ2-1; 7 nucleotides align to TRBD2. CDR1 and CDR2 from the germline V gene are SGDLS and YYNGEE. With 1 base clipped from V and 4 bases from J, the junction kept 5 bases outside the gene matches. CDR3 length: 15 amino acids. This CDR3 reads CASSVSGGIYNEQFF. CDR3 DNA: TGTGCCAGCAGCGTATCGGGAGGTATATACAATGAGCAGTTCTTC.

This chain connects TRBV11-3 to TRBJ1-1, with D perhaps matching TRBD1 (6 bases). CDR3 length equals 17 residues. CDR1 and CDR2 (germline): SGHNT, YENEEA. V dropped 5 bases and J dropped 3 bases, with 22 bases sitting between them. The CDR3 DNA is TGTGCCAGCAGCCGCACGCCACAAACAGGGATGGACACTGAAGCTTTCTTT. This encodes CASSRTPQTGMDTEAFF.

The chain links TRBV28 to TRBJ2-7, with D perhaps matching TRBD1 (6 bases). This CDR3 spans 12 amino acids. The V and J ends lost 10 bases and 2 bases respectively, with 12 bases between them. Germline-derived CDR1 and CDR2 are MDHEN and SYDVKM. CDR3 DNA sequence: TGTGCCACCGGGACAACTACCTACGAGCAGTACTTC. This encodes CATGTTTYEQYF.

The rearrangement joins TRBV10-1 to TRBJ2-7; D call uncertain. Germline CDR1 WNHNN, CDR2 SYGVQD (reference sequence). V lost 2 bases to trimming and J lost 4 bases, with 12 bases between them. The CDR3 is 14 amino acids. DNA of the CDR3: TGCGCCAGCAGTGAGGACCCGGTAGCTTACGAGCAGTACTTC. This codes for CASSEDPVAYEQYF.

The CDR3 reads CASSSGGRTSGRSSYNEQFF. CDR3 nucleotides: TGTGCCAGCAGCTCAGGGGGAAGGACTAGCGGGAGGAGCTCCTACAATGAGCAGTTCTTC. This chain joins TRBV9 and TRBJ2-1; 14 positions match TRBD2. Germline V gene sequence: CDR1 SGDLS, CDR2 YYNGEE. This CDR3 has 20 amino acids. J lost 0 bases, V lost 4 bases, and 12 bases had no gene match. The full variable domain, rest sourced from reference TRBV9 and TRBJ2-1, is DSGVTQTPKHLITATGQRVTLRCSPRSGDLSVYWYQQSLDQGLQFLIQYYNGEERAKGNILERFSAQQFPDLHSELNLSSLELGDSALYFCASSSGGRTSGRSSYNEQFFGPGTRLTVL.

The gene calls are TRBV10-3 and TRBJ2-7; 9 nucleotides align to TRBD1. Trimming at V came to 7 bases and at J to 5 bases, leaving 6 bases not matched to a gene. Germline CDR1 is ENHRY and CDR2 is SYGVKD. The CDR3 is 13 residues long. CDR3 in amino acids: CAITPGQGHEQYF. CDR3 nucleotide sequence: TGTGCCATCACTCCGGGACAGGGACACGAGCAGTACTTC.

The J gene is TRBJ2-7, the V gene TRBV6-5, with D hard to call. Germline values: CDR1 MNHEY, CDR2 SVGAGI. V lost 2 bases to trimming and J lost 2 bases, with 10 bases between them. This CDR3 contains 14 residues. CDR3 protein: CASSYAAFPYEQYF. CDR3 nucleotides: TGTGCCAGCAGTTACGCAGCCTTTCCCTACGAGCAGTACTTC.

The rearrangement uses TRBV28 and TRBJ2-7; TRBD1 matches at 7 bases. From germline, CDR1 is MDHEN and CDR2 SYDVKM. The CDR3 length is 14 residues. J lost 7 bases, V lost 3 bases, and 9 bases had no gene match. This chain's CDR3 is CASSFPGQMIEQYF. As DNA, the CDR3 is TGTGCCAGCAGTTTCCCGGGACAGATGATTGAGCAGTACTTC.

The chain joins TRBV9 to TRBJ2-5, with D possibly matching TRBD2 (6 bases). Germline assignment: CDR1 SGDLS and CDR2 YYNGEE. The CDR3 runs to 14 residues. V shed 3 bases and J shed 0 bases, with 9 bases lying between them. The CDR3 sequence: CASSGTTNQETQYF. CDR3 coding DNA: TGTGCCAGCAGCGGGACTACCAACCAAGAGACCCAGTACTTC.

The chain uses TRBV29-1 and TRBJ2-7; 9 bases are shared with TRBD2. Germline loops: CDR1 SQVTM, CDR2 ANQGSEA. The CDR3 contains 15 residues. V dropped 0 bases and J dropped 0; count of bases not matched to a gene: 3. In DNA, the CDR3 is TGCAGCGTTGAAGACACTAGCGGGTACTCCTACGAGCAGTACTTC. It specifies CSVEDTSGYSYEQYF.

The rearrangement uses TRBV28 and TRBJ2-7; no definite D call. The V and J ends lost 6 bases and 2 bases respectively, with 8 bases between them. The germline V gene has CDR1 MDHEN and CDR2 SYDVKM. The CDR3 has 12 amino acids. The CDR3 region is CASRSGTYEQYF. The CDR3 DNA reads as TGTGCCAGCAGATCAGGTACCTACGAGCAGTACTTC.

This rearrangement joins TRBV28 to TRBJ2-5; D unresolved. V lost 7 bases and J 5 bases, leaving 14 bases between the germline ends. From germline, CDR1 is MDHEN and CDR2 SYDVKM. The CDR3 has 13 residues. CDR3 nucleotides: TGTGCCAGCACCCCAACCCCGCGGGAGACCCAGTACTTC. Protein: CASTPTPRETQYF.

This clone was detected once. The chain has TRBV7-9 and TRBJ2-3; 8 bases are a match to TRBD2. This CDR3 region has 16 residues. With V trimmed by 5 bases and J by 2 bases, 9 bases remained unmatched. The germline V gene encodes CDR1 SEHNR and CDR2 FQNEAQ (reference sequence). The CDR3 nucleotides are TGTGCCAGCAGCCTTGTTGGTAGCGGGAACACAGATACGCAGTATTTT. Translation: CASSLVGSGNTDTQYF.

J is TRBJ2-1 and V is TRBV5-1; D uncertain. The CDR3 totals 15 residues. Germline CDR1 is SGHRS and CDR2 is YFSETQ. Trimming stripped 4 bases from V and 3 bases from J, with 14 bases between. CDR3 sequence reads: CASSVVTSSYNEQFF. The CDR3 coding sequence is TGCGCCAGCAGCGTTGTCACCAGTAGCTACAATGAGCAGTTCTTC.

The CDR3 protein is CASSQPLGPRKETQYF. In nucleotides, the CDR3 is TGCGCCAGCAGCCAACCCCTCGGACCGCGAAAAGAGACCCAGTACTTC. This chain joins TRBV4-1 and TRBJ2-5; D remains unclear. Germline-derived CDR1 and CDR2 are MGHRA and YSYEKL. V was pared by 2 bases and J by 3 bases, with 16 bases between. The CDR3 runs 16 residues.

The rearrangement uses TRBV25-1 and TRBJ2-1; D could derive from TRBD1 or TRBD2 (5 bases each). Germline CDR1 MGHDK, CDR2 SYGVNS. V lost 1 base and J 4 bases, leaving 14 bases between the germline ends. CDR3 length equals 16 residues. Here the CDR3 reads CASSESGGVRYNEQFF. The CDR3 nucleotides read TGTGCCAGCAGTGAATCTGGGGGAGTTCGGTACAATGAGCAGTTCTTC.

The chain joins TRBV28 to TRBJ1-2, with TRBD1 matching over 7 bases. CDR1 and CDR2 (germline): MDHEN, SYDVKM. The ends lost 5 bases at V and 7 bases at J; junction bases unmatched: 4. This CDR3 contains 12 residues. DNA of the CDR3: TGTGCCAGCAGTGCCCAGGGGGTTGGCTACACCTTC. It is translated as CASSAQGVGYTF.

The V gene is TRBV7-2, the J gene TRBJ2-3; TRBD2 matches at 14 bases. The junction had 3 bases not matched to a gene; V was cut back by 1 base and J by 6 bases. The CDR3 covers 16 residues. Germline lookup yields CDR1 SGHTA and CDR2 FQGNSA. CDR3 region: CASSLGLAGGLDTQYF. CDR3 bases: TGTGCCAGCAGCTTAGGACTAGCGGGAGGGTTGGATACGCAGTATTTT.

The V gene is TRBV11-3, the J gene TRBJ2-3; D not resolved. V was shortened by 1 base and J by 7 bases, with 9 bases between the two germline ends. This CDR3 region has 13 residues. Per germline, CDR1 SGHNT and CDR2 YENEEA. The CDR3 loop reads CASSLGQFNTQYF. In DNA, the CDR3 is TGTGCCAGCAGCTTAGGGCAGTTTAATACGCAGTATTTT.

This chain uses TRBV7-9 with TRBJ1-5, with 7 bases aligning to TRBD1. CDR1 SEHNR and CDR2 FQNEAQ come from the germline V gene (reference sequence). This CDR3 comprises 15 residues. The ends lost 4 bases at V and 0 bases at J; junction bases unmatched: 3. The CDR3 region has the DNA TGTGCCAGCAGCTCGGGACAGATTAGCAATCAGCCCCAGCATTTT. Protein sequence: CASSSGQISNQPQHF.